The 18 T cell receptor beta chains reported below all come from one sample, sequenced in a study of cytomegalovirus exposure and HLA in healthy donors. Vbeta (60) and Jbeta (13) primers were used in the PCR. Only in-frame clones appear in the TCRdb table, and some are missing; sequencing was by immunoSEQ multiplex PCR. Of under 130,000 clones in the sample, roughly 80% are singletons; the top ten hold 5.2%. The source material was PBMCs. The receptors stem from a female donor in good health and CMV-seropositive.

The V gene is TRBV28, the J gene TRBJ2-1, with a tentative D call TRBD2 (5 bases). Between the trimmed V and J ends, which lost 8 bases and 8 bases, there was a span of 22 bases. The CDR3 runs to 15 residues. Per the germline V gene, CDR1 is MDHEN and CDR2 is SYDVKM. The CDR3 spells CASQPGLFQKYEQFF. The DNA of the CDR3 is TGTGCCAGCCAGCCCGGACTTTTCCAAAAGTATGAGCAGTTCTTC. Combining the CDR3 with reference TRBV28 and TRBJ2-1 gives the whole variable domain DVKVTQSSRYLVKRTGEKVFLECVQDMDHENMFWYRQDPGLGLRLIYFSYDVKMKEKGDIPEGYSVSREKKERFSLILESASTNQTSMYLCASQPGLFQKYEQFFGPGTRLTVL.

Written as DNA, the CDR3 is TGTGCCACAAAGACCGGGACAGGGGGAAACAATGAGCAGTTCTTC. Amino acid sequence: CATKTGTGGNNEQFF. The rearrangement links TRBV6-1 to TRBJ2-1; TRBD1 matches 11 bases. The CDR3 is made up of 15 amino acids. Trimming took 10 bases from V and 5 from J; bases not matched to a gene: 10. CDR1 is MNHNS, CDR2 SASEGT, per germline.

This clone has more than one count but fewer than ten. V and J are TRBV28 and TRBJ2-7; 14 positions agree with TRBD2. The CDR3 sequence is 15 residues long. V was clipped by 6 bases and J by 5 bases; unmatched bases: 6. CDR1 and CDR2 (germline): MDHEN, SYDVKM. The CDR3 coding sequence is TGTGCCAGCAGACCGGGACTAGCGGGAGTAAACGAGCAGTACTTC. Protein: CASRPGLAGVNEQYF.

This clone was counted a single time. The V call is TRBV5-1, the J call TRBJ1-2; possible D gene TRBD1, 6 bases. Deletions cut 2 bases from V and 8 bases from J, with 13 bases between. The CDR3 covers 13 residues. CDR1 is SGHRS and CDR2 is YFSETQ in the germline V gene. The CDR3 nucleotides are TGCGCCAGCAGCTTTAATGGCGGGGGCGGCTACACCTTC. Encoded protein: CASSFNGGGGYTF. The complete variable domain, with remaining parts taken from reference TRBV5-1 and TRBJ1-2, reads KAGVTQTPRYLIKTRGQQVTLSCSPISGHRSVSWYQQTPGQGLQFLFEYFSETQRNKGNFPGRFSGRQFSNSRSEMNVSTLELGDSALYLCASSFNGGGGYTFGSGTRLTVV.

This clone is a singleton in its sample. The V call is TRBV21-1, the J call TRBJ2-5; the DNA was not used to check the table's D call, TRBD1. TRBV21-1 counts as a pseudogene. The CDR3 is 14 residues long. The CDR3 DNA reads as TGTGCCAGCAGGGGGACAGGGAGTAAAGAGACCCAGTACTTC. This codes for CASRGTGSKETQYF.

The gene calls are TRBV29-1 and TRBJ1-2, with 7 nucleotides matching TRBD1. This CDR3 is 11 amino acids long. Germline CDR1 is SQVTM and CDR2 is ANQGSEA. Losses at the gene ends were 6 bases for V and 8 bases for J; bases not matched to a gene: 6. CDR3 coding DNA: TGCAGCGTCGTAGGGACAGAAGGCTACACCTTC. Amino acid sequence: CSVVGTEGYTF.

This chain connects TRBV6-1 to TRBJ2-1; 9 bases are shared with TRBD2. The CDR3 contains 17 residues. With 4 bases clipped from V and 8 bases from J, the junction kept 15 bases outside the gene matches. The germline V gene has CDR1 MNHNS and CDR2 SASEGT. In DNA, the CDR3 is TGTGCCAGCAGTGGGCCTTTAGCGGGAGAAATTCGCGATGAGCAGTTCTTC. Its translation: CASSGPLAGEIRDEQFF.

The rearrangement joins TRBV9 to TRBJ2-1; D is perhaps TRBD2 (7 bases). This CDR3 is built from 13 residues. V shed 3 bases and J shed 8 bases, with 12 bases lying between them. Looked up from germline, CDR1 is SGDLS and CDR2 is YYNGEE. CDR3 amino acids: CASSAWGGDEQFF. CDR3 in DNA: TGTGCCAGCAGCGCTTGGGGGGGCGATGAGCAGTTCTTC.

This clone was counted a single time. This sequence joins TRBV2 and TRBJ1-5, with TRBD1 identical over 8 bases. This CDR3 is built from 16 residues. CDR1 and CDR2 (germline): SNHLY, FYNNEI. V lost 4 bases to trimming and J lost 8 bases; unmatched junction nucleotides: 13. The CDR3 is CASSGDPDRAGEPQHF. CDR3 in DNA: TGTGCCAGCAGTGGCGACCCGGACAGGGCGGGTGAGCCCCAGCATTTT.

This clone was counted only a few times. The chain is built from TRBV5-4 and TRBJ2-7, with 9 positions matching TRBD1. CDR1 and CDR2 (germline): SGHNT, YYREEE (reference sequence). The CDR3 is made up of 15 amino acids. With V trimmed by 3 bases and J by 2 bases, 6 bases remained unmatched. DNA for the CDR3: TGTGCCAGCAGCTCCGGCGGGACAGGGACCTACGAGCAGTACTTC. The encoded protein is CASSSGGTGTYEQYF.

The V gene is TRBV12-5, the J gene TRBJ2-1; 15 bases are a match to TRBD2. CDR3 size: 19 residues. V dropped 5 bases and J dropped 6; count of bases not matched to a gene: 14. In germline, CDR1 is LGHNT, CDR2 FRNRAP. The CDR3 reads CASGPGTSGGPRGANEQFF. The CDR3 DNA reads as TGTGCTAGTGGTCCCGGGACTAGCGGGGGGCCCCGGGGAGCCAATGAGCAGTTCTTC.

Details on this clone: The germline gene is not matched at one end of the junction; a read error may be the cause. V and J are TRBV28 and TRBJ2-3; 9 positions match TRBD2. Germline CDR1 MDHEN, CDR2 SYDVKM. CDR3 length: 11 residues. The CDR3 sequence: CASSLRLAVSF. In nucleotides, the CDR3 is TGTGCCAGCAGTTTACGACTAGCGGTTTCTTTT.

The V call is TRBV28, the J call TRBJ1-2; 8 nucleotides match TRBD1. The ends lost 4 bases at V and 5 bases at J; junction bases unmatched: 9. Per the germline V gene, CDR1 is MDHEN and CDR2 is SYDVKM. CDR3 length: 15 residues. In DNA, the CDR3 is TGTGCCAGCAGTTCACCTCCGGACAGGGTTTATGGCTACACCTTC. It codes for CASSSPPDRVYGYTF.

This rearrangement joins TRBV30 to TRBJ1-2; D gene uncertain. CDR3 size: 15 residues. The ends were cut back, 3 bases at V and 2 bases at J, with 16 bases in the middle. Germline-derived CDR1 and CDR2 are GTSNPN and SVGIG (reference sequence). The CDR3 DNA follows: TGTGCCTGGAGCCCTGGTATGAGGTCGAACTATGGCTACACCTTC. Protein product: CAWSPGMRSNYGYTF.

This clone has more than one count but fewer than ten. This chain links TRBV2 with TRBJ2-7, with 7 bases lining up with TRBD1. The CDR3 has 16 amino acids. V was pared by 2 bases and J by 3 bases, with 10 bases of the junction left unmatched. Germline loops: CDR1 SNHLY, CDR2 FYNNEI. The CDR3 region has the DNA TGTGCCAGCAGTGAACCCACAGGGGTAGGTTTCTACGAGCAGTACTTC. It encodes CASSEPTGVGFYEQYF.

Only a few counts were recorded for this clone. J is TRBJ1-1 and V is TRBV27; 9 nucleotides match TRBD1. This CDR3 region has 18 residues. Germline CDR1 reads MNHEY; CDR2 reads SMNVEV (reference sequence). The junction had 15 bases not matched to a gene; V was cut back by 2 bases and J by 5 bases. The CDR3 reads CASSLLLTGGLRRTEAFF. CDR3 in DNA: TGTGCCAGCAGTTTACTTCTGACAGGGGGTCTTCGGCGGACTGAAGCTTTCTTT.

The CDR3 DNA is TGTGCCAGCTCACTGGGACAGGGCAACTATGGCTACACCTTC. Translation gives CASSLGQGNYGYTF. This chain connects TRBV18 to TRBJ1-2, with 9 bases fitting TRBD1. CDR1 is KGHSH and CDR2 is LQKENI in the germline V gene. The CDR3 consists of 14 residues. V lost 4 bases to trimming and J lost 2 bases; unmatched junction nucleotides: 2.

The chain recombines TRBV2 with TRBJ2-7, with D perhaps TRBD2 (6 bases). V lost 5 bases, J lost 4 bases, and 21 bases lay in between. Germline CDR1 is SNHLY and CDR2 is FYNNEI. The CDR3 is 16 amino acids. The CDR3 sequence is CASSRTVSGLKYEQYF. CDR3 bases: TGTGCCAGCAGTAGAACCGTTTCGGGACTGAAGTACGAGCAGTACTTC.